This is a list of T cell receptor beta chains from one sample in a study of cytomegalovirus exposure and HLA in healthy donors. Clones were read by immunoSEQ multiplex PCR, and TCRdb kept only the in-frame ones, dropping some. This table holds around 95,000 clones, around 82% found once. The sequenced sample was PBMCs. The receptor set was obtained from a man aged 30-40 years in good health and CMV-seropositive. Each CDR3 is given with its conserved first and last residue. The D gene is left open where the match is weak. Rows give clone size only sometimes, using once, few, many, or a class for an expanded clone.

clone_size	v_call	d_call	j_call	cdr3_aa	cdr3_nt
-	TRBV10-1	TRBD1	TRBJ1-6	CASSPGQVGALHF	TGCGCCAGCAGTCCTGGACAGGTCGGGGCCCTCCACTTT
-	TRBV18	TRBD1	TRBJ1-6	CASSPDRGLDSPLHF	TGTGCCAGCTCCCCCGACAGGGGGCTAGATTCACCCCTCCACTTT
-	TRBV14	-	TRBJ2-1	CASSQGSGPGVYNEQFF	TGTGCCAGCAGCCAAGGGTCCGGGCCGGGAGTCTACAATGAGCAGTTCTTC
-	TRBV20-1	-	TRBJ2-1	CSARKFSEQFF	TGCAGTGCTAGGAAATTTAGTGAGCAGTTCTTC
-	TRBV10-3	-	TRBJ2-3	CAISVGRLVTDTQYF	TGTGCCATCAGTGTCGGTAGGCTAGTCACAGATACGCAGTATTTT
once	TRBV9	TRBD1	TRBJ1-1	CASSPTGGVNEAFF	TGTGCCAGCAGCCCGACAGGGGGCGTCAATGAAGCTTTCTTT
-	TRBV6-6	-	TRBJ1-4	CASSYRGPNEKLFF	TGTGCCAGCAGTTACAGGGGTCCTAATGAAAAACTGTTTTTT
-	TRBV12-5	-	TRBJ2-7	CASGAGSPYEQYF	TGTGCTAGTGGGGCAGGGTCCCCTTACGAGCAGTACTTC
-	TRBV5-1	-	TRBJ1-4	CASSPGRGNEKLFF	TGCGCCAGCAGCCCCGGACGGGGGAATGAAAAACTGTTTTTT
-	TRBV6-5	-	TRBJ1-1	CASSYSGRWNTEAFF	TGTGCCAGCAGTTACTCGGGCAGATGGAACACTGAAGCTTTCTTT
few	TRBV27	TRBD2	TRBJ2-5	CASSLKAGTSEQYF	TGTGCCAGCAGTTTAAAAGCGGGGACCTCTGAGCAGTACTTC
once	TRBV7-9	-	TRBJ1-2	CSSSPTNYGYTF	TGTTCCAGCAGCCCTACCAACTATGGCTACACCTTC
-	TRBV7-2	-	TRBJ1-4	CASSSTGIRNEKLFF	TGTGCCAGCAGCTCTACGGGGATACGTAATGAAAAACTGTTTTTT
-	TRBV27	TRBD2	TRBJ2-2	CASSPGTSGITGELFF	TGTGCCAGCAGTCCCGGGACTAGCGGGATCACCGGGGAGCTGTTTTTT
-	TRBV27	-	TRBJ1-1	CASSYQVPGGAEAFF	TGTGCCAGCAGTTACCAAGTTCCGGGAGGTGCTGAAGCTTTCTTT
-	TRBV7-2	TRBD1	TRBJ2-3	CASSVQGASTDTQYF	TGTGCCAGCAGCGTACAGGGGGCTAGCACAGATACGCAGTATTTT
-	TRBV7-9	TRBD2	TRBJ2-5	CASSPLGTSNFQYF	TGTGCCAGCAGCCCACTGGGGACTAGCAATTTCCAGTACTTC
-	TRBV2	TRBD1	TRBJ1-6	CASSEDRGLGSPLHF	TGTGCCAGCAGTGAGGACAGGGGGCTAGGATCACCCCTCCACTTT
few	TRBV25-1	TRBD2	TRBJ2-7	CASIQTGGGEQYF	TGTGCCTCGATACAAACGGGAGGAGGAGAGCAGTACTTC
-	TRBV5-4	TRBD2	TRBJ2-5	CASSRPLAGRGGETQYF	TGTGCCAGCAGCCGACCCCTAGCGGGACGCGGGGGAGAGACCCAGTACTTC
few	TRBV18	TRBD2	TRBJ2-7	CASSPPLAGGSYEQYF	TGTGCCAGCTCACCACCTTTAGCGGGAGGATCCTACGAGCAGTACTTC
-	TRBV6-6	TRBD1	TRBJ1-5	CASRSPTGVWGQPQHF	TGTGCCAGCAGATCTCCGACAGGGGTTTGGGGTCAGCCCCAGCATTTT
-	TRBV2	TRBD2	TRBJ2-1	CARRRAGELNNEQFF	TGTGCCAGAAGAAGAGCGGGAGAATTGAACAATGAGCAGTTCTTC
-	TRBV28	-	TRBJ1-5	CASSLQGANQPQHF	TGTGCCAGCAGCCTACAGGGAGCCAATCAGCCCCAGCATTTT
-	TRBV5-4	TRBD2	TRBJ2-5	CASSSDPRGSQETQYF	TGTGCCAGCAGCTCCGATCCGCGGGGGAGCCAAGAGACCCAGTACTTC
-	TRBV12-5	-	TRBJ2-7	CASGLVPNSYEQYF	TGTGCTAGTGGTTTGGTTCCAAACTCCTACGAGCAGTACTTC
-	TRBV11-2	-	TRBJ2-1	CASSLDRGNEQFF	TGTGCCAGCAGCTTAGACAGGGGTAATGAGCAGTTCTTC
-	TRBV30	TRBD1	TRBJ1-5	CAWGRRDRGNQPQHF	TGTGCCTGGGGCCGCCGAGACAGGGGCAATCAGCCCCAGCATTTT
-	TRBV6-4	-	TRBJ2-1	CASSLTQGGEQFF	TGTGCCAGCAGTCTTACTCAGGGCGGTGAGCAGTTCTTC
-	TRBV19	-	TRBJ1-1	CASIEGGMNTEAFF	TGTGCCAGTATCGAAGGGGGTATGAACACTGAAGCTTTCTTT
-	TRBV10-3	TRBD1	TRBJ2-7	CAISETGQGDEQYF	TGTGCCATCAGTGAGACGGGACAGGGGGACGAGCAGTACTTC
-	TRBV7-2	-	TRBJ1-1	CASSLSQAEAFF	TGTGCCAGCAGCCTGTCCCAGGCTGAAGCTTTCTTT
-	TRBV28	-	TRBJ2-7	CASSLTGGTYEQYF	TGTGCCAGCAGTTTAACAGGCGGAACCTACGAGCAGTACTTC
few	TRBV6-6	TRBD1	TRBJ1-1	CASSYGSTGRNTEAFF	TGTGCCAGCAGTTACGGTTCGACAGGGAGGAACACTGAAGCTTTCTTT
-	TRBV5-1	-	TRBJ1-3	CASSKFGEGAAGNTIYF	TGCGCCAGCAGTAAATTTGGGGAGGGAGCGGCTGGAAACACCATATATTTT
-	TRBV5-1	-	TRBJ2-1	CASSFNQIDTNEQFF	TGCGCCAGCAGCTTCAACCAAATTGACACCAATGAGCAGTTCTTC
-	TRBV5-3	TRBD2	TRBJ2-3	CARSSGTSGRCGTDTQYF	TGTGCCAGAAGCTCCGGGACTAGCGGGAGATGCGGCACAGATACGCAGTATTTT
many	TRBV25-1	-	TRBJ1-6	CASSPAPDNSPLHF	TGTGCCAGCAGTCCCGCGCCTGATAATTCACCCCTCCACTTT
-	TRBV2	-	TRBJ2-1	CASSKGQFNNEQFF	TGTGCCAGCAGCAAGGGGCAGTTCAACAATGAGCAGTTCTTC
-	TRBV6-1	-	TRBJ1-2	CASSEEGGVNYGYTF	TGTGCCAGCAGTGAAGAAGGAGGAGTTAACTATGGCTACACCTTC
-	TRBV2	TRBD2	TRBJ2-1	CASSRLAGFGEQFF	TGTGCCAGCAGTCGGCTAGCGGGGTTCGGTGAGCAGTTCTTC
few	TRBV20-1	TRBD1	TRBJ1-2	CSAGTDYGYTF	TGCAGTGCCGGGACAGACTATGGCTACACCTTC
-	TRBV6-5	-	TRBJ2-5	CASSYWAQETQYF	TGTGCCAGCAGTTACTGGGCGCAAGAGACCCAGTACTTC
-	TRBV15	-	TRBJ1-2	CATSRGIEGNYGYTF	TGTGCCACCAGCAGGGGGATAGAGGGAAACTATGGCTACACCTTC
-	TRBV2	TRBD2	TRBJ2-1	CASSEGLAGIHEQFF	TGTGCCAGCAGTGAAGGACTAGCGGGAATCCATGAGCAGTTCTTC
-	TRBV6-5	-	TRBJ2-1	CASSERPYNEQFF	TGTGCCAGCTCGGAGAGGCCCTACAATGAGCAGTTCTTC
-	TRBV30	TRBD1	TRBJ1-1	CAWRNRPGQVNTEAFF	TGTGCCTGGAGGAATCGACCGGGACAGGTTAACACTGAAGCTTTCTTT
-	TRBV20-1	-	TRBJ2-3	CSAIADTQYF	TGCAGTGCTATAGCAGATACGCAGTATTTT
-	TRBV5-1	TRBD2	TRBJ2-1	CASSSSGSSYNEQFF	TGCGCCAGCAGCTCCAGCGGGAGCTCCTACAATGAGCAGTTCTTC
-	TRBV14	-	TRBJ2-7	CASSQDIRVHEQYF	TGTGCCAGCAGCCAAGATATTCGGGTCCACGAGCAGTACTTC
-	TRBV27	TRBD2	TRBJ2-3	CASSTLAGTTDTQYF	TGTGCCAGCAGCACCCTAGCGGGGACCACAGATACGCAGTATTTT
-	TRBV19	-	TRBJ2-7	CASSVTGTTYEQYF	TGTGCCAGTAGTGTCACCGGGACAACCTACGAGCAGTACTTC